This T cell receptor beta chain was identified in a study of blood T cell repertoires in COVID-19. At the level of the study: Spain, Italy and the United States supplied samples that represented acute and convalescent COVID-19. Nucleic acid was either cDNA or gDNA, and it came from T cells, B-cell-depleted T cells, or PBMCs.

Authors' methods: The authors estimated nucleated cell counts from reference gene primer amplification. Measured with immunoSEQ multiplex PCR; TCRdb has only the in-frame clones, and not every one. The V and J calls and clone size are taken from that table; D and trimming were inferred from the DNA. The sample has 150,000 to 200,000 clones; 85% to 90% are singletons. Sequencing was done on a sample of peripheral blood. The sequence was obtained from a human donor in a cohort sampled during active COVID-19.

The CDR3 DNA reads TGTGCCAGCAGTCCCGGGACAACAGTCTATGGCTACACCTTC. As protein: CASSPGTTVYGYTF. This sequence joins TRBV28 and TRBJ1-2; D may be TRBD1 (6 bases). CDR1 and CDR2 (germline): MDHEN, SYDVKM. V was trimmed by 5 bases and J by 4 bases, leaving 14 bases between them. The CDR3 length is 14 residues.